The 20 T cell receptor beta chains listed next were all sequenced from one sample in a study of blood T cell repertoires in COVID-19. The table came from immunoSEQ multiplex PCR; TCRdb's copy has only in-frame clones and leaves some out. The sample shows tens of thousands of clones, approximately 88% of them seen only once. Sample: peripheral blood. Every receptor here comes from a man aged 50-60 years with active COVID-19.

CDR3 DNA sequence: TGCGCCAGCAGCCAAGTTATCCACAGGGAGAGCTATGGCTACACCTTC. It is translated as CASSQVIHRESYGYTF. The V and J genes are TRBV4-1 and TRBJ1-2; possible D gene TRBD1, 6 bases. V was trimmed by 1 base and J by 4 bases, leaving 16 bases between them. Germline CDR1 MGHRA, CDR2 YSYEKL. The CDR3 sequence is 16 residues long.

The CDR3: CASSPPGGTYEQYF. The CDR3 DNA is TGTGCCAGCTCACCCCCTGGGGGGACCTACGAGCAGTACTTC. The chain carries TRBV18 and TRBJ2-7; D possibly corresponds to TRBD2 (6 bases). The CDR3 covers 14 residues. Germline loops: CDR1 KGHSH, CDR2 LQKENI. V lost 3 bases and J 2 bases, leaving 11 bases between the germline ends.

CDR3 residues: CASRRLAGETDTQYF. The CDR3 DNA reads as TGTGCCAGCAGACGACTAGCCGGGGAAACAGATACGCAGTATTTT. The chain couples TRBV7-9 to TRBJ2-3; 7 nucleotides line up with TRBD2. The CDR3 is made up of 15 amino acids. Per germline, CDR1 SEHNR and CDR2 FQNEAQ (reference sequence). J lost 3 bases, V lost 6 bases, and 9 bases had no gene match. Combining the CDR3 with reference TRBV7-9 and TRBJ2-3 gives the whole variable domain DTGVSQNPRHKITKRGQNVTFRCDPISEHNRLYWYRQTLGQGPEFLTYFQNEAQLEKSRLLSDRFSAERPKGSFSTLEIQRTEQGDSAMYLCASRRLAGETDTQYFGPGTRLTVL.

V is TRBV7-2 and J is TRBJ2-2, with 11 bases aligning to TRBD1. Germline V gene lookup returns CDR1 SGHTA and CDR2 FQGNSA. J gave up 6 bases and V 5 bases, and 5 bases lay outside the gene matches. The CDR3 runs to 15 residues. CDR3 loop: CASSQRTGGPGELFF. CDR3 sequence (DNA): TGTGCCAGCAGCCAAAGGACAGGGGGCCCCGGGGAGCTGTTTTTT.

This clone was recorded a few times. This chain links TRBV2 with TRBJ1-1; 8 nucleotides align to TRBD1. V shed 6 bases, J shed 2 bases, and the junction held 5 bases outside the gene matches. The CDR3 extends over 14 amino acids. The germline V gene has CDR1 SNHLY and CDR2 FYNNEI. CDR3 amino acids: CASRWDRTNTEAFF. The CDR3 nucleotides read TGTGCCAGCAGGTGGGACAGGACAAACACTGAAGCTTTCTTT.

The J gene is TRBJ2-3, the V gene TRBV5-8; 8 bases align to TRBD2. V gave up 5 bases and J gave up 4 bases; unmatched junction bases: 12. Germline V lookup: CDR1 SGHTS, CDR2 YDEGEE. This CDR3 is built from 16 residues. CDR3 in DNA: TGTGCCAGCAGGTCAGGACTAGCCTGGGGGCCAGATACGCAGTATTTT. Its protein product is CASRSGLAWGPDTQYF.

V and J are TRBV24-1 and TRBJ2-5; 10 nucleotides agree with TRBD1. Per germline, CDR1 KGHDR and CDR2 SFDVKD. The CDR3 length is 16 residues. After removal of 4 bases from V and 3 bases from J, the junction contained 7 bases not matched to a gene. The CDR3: CATSDAGTGEKETQYF. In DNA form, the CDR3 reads TGTGCCACCAGTGACGCCGGGACAGGGGAAAAAGAGACCCAGTACTTC.

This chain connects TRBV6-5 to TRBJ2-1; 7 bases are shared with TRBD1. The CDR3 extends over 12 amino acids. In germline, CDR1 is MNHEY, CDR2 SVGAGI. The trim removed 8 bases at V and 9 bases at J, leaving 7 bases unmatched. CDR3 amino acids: CASQGVTAEQFF. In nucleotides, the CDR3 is TGTGCCAGCCAGGGGGTGACAGCTGAGCAGTTCTTC.

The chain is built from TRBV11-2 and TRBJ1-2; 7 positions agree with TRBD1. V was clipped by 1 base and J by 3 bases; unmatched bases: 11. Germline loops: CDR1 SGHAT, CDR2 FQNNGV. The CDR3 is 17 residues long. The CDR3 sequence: CASSLGIQGTKYYGYTF. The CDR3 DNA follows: TGTGCCAGCAGCTTAGGCATACAGGGGACCAAGTACTATGGCTACACCTTC.

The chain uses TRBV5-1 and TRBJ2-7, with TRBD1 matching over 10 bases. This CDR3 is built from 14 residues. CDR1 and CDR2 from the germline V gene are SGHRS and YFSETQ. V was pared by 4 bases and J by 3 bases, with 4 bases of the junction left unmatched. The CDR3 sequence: CASSKGQGLYEQYF. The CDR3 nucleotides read TGCGCCAGCAGCAAGGGACAGGGGCTCTACGAGCAGTACTTC.

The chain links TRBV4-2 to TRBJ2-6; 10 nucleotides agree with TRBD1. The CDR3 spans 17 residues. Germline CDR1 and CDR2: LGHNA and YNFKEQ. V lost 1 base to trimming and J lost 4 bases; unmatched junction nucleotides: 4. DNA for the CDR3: TGTGCCAGCAGCCAAGGACAGGGGGCGTTAGGGGCCAACGTCCTGACTTTC. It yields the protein CASSQGQGALGANVLTF.

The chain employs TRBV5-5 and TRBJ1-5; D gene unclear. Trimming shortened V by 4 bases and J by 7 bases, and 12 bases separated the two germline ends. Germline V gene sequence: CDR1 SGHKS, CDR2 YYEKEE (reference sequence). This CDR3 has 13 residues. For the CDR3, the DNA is TGTGCCAGCAGCCGGGTCGCGGCCCAGCCCCAGCATTTT. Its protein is CASSRVAAQPQHF.

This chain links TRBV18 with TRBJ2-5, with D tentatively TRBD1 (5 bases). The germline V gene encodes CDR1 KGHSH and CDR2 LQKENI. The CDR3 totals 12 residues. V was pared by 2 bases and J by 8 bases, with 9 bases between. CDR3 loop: CASSPGAETQYF. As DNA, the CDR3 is TGTGCCAGCTCACCAGGGGCCGAAACCCAGTACTTC.

CDR3: CASNPGGGGGYGYTF. The DNA of the CDR3 is TGTGCCAGTAACCCTGGAGGGGGCGGCGGCTATGGCTACACCTTC. The chain combines TRBV19 with TRBJ1-2, with 7 bases aligning to TRBD1. Germline CDR1 LNHDA, CDR2 SQIVND (reference sequence). The CDR3 runs to 15 residues. V trimming: 7 bases; J trimming: 4 bases; junction bases outside the gene matches: 12.

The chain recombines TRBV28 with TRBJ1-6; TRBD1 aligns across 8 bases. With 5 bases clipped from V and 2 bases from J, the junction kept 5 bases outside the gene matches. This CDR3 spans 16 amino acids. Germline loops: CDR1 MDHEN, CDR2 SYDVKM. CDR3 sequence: CASSEQGGTYNSPLHF. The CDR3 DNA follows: TGTGCCAGCAGTGAACAGGGGGGGACCTATAATTCACCCCTCCACTTT.

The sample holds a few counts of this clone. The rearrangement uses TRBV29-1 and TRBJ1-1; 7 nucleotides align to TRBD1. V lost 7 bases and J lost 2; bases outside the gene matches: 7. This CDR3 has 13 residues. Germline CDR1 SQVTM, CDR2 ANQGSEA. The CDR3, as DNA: TGCAGCGCCACGGGACAGATAAACACTGAAGCTTTCTTT. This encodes CSATGQINTEAFF.

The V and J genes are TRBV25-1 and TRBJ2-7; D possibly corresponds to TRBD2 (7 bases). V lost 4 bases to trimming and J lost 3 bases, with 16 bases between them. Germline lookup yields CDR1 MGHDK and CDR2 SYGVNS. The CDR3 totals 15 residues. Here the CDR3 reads CASSGLRGGLYEQYF. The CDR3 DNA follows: TGTGCCAGCAGTGGACTTAGGGGGGGCCTCTACGAGCAGTACTTC.

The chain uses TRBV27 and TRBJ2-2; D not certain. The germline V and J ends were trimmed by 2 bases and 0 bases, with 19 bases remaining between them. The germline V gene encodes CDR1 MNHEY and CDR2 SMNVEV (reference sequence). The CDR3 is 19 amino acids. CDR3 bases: TGTGCCAGCAGTTTACAGCAGGATATCAGAAAAGCGAACACCGGGGAGCTGTTTTTT. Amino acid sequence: CASSLQQDIRKANTGELFF.

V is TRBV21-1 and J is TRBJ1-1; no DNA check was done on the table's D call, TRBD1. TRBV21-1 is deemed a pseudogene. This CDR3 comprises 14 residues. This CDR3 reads CASSIEGQSTEAFF. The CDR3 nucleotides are TGTGCCAGCAGCATAGAGGGACAGTCCACTGAAGCTTTCTTT.

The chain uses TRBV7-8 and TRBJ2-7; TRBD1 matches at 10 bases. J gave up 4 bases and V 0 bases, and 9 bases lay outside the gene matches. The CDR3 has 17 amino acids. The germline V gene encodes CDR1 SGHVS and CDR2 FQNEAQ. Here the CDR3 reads CASSLAPRTGQGYEQYF. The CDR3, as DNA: TGTGCCAGCAGCTTAGCCCCGAGGACGGGACAGGGGTACGAGCAGTACTTC.